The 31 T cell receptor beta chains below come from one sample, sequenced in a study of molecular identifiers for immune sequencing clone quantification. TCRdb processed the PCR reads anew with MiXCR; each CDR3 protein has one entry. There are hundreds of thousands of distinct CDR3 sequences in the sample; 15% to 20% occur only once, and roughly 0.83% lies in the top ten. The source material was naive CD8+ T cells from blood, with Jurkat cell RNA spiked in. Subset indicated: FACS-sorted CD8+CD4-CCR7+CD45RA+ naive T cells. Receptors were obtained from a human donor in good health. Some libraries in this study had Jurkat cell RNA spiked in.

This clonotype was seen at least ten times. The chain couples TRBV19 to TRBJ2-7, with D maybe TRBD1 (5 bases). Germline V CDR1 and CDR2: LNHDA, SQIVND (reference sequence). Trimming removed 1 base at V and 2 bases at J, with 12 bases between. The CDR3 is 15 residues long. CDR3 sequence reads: CASSIATGEAYEQYF. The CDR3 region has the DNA TGTGCCAGTAGTATAGCAACAGGAGAAGCCTACGAGCAGTACTTC.

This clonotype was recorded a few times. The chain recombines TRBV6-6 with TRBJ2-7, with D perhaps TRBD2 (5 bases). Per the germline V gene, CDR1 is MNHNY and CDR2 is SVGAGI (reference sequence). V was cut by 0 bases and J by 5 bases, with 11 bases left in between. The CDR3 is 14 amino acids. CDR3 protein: CASSYSRGEDEQYF. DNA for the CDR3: TGTGCCAGCAGTTACTCTCGGGGAGAGGACGAGCAGTACTTC.

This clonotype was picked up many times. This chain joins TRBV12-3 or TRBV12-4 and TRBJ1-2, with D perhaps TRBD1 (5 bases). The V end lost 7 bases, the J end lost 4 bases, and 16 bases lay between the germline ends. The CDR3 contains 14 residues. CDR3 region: CASTNDRSSYGYTF. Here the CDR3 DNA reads TGTGCCAGCACCAATGACAGATCGAGCTATGGCTACACCTTC.

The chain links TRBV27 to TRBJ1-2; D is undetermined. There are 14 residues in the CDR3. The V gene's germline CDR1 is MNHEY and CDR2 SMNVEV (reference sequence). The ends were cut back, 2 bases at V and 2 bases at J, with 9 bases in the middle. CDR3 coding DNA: TGTGCCAGCAGTTTAGGTCCGATGAACTATGGCTACACCTTC. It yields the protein CASSLGPMNYGYTF.

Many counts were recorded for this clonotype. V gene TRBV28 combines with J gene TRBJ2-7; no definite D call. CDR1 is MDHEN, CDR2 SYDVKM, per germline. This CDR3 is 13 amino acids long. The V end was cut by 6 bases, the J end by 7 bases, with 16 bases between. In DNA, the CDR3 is TGTGCCAGCAGCCCTACGGTATTTCCGGAGCAGTACTTC. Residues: CASSPTVFPEQYF.

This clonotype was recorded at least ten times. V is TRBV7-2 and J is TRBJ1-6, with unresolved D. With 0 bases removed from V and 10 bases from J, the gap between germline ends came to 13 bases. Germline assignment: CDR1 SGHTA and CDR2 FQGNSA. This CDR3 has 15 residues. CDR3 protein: CASSLAGVFESPLHF. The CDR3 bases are TGTGCCAGCAGCTTAGCGGGCGTCTTCGAATCACCCCTCCACTTT. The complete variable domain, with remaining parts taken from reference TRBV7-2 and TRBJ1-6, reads GAGVSQSPSNKVTEKGKDVELRCDPISGHTALYWYRQSLGQGLEFLIYFQGNSAPDKSGLPSDRFSAERTGGSVSTLTIQRTQQEDSAVYLCASSLAGVFESPLHFGNGTRLTVT.

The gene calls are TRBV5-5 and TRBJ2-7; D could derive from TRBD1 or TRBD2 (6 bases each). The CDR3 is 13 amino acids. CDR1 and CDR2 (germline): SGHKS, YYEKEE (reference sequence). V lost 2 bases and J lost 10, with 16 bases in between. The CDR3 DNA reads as TGTGCCAGCAGCTTTTCTATGGGGGGCGGCCAGTACTTC. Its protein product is CASSFSMGGGQYF.

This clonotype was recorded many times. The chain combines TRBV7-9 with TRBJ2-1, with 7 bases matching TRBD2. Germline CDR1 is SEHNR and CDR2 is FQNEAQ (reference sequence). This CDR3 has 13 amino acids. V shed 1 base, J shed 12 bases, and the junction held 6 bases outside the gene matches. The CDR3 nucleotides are TGTGCCAGCAGCTTAGAAGGACTAGTCGGGCAGTTCTTC. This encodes CASSLEGLVGQFF. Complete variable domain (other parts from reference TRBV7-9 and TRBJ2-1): DTGVSQNPRHKITKRGQNVTFRCDPISEHNRLYWYRQTLGQGPEFLTYFQNEAQLEKSRLLSDRFSAERPKGSFSTLEIQRTEQGDSAMYLCASSLEGLVGQFFGPGTRLTVL.

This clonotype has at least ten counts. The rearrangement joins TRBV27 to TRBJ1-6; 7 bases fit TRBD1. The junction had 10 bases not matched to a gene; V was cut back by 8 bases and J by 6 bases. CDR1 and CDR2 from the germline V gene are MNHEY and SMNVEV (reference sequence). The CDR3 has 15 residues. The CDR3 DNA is TGTGCCAGCGTGCCGGGCAGGGGGGTTAATTCACCCCTCCACTTT. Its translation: CASVPGRGVNSPLHF.

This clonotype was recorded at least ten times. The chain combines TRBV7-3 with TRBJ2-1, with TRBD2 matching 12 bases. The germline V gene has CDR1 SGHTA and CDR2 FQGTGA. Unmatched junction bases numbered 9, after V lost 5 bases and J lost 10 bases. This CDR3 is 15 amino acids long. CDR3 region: CASSPQTSGRREQFF. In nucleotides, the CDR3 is TGTGCCAGCAGCCCCCAGACTAGCGGGAGACGCGAGCAGTTCTTC.

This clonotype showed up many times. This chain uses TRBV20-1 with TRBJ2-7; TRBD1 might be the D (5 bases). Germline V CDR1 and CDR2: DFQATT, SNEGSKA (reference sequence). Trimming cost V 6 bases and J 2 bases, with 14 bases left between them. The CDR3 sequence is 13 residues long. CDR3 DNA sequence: TGCAGTGCCCGTTCGACAGCTACCTACGAGCAGTACTTC. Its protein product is CSARSTATYEQYF.

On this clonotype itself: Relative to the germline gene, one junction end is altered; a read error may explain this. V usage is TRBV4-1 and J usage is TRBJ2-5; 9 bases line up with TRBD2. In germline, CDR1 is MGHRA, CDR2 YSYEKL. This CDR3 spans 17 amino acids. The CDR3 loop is CAGSQDLGTSLQETQYF. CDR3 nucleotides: TGCGCCGGCAGCCAAGATTTGGGGACTAGCCTCCAAGAGACCCAGTACTTC.

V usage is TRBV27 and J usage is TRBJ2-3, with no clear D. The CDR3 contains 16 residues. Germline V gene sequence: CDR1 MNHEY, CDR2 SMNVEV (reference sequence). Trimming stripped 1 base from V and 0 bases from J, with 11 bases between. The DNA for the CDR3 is TGTGCCAGCAGTTTATTGATCGGGCCTAGCACAGATACGCAGTATTTT. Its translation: CASSLLIGPSTDTQYF.

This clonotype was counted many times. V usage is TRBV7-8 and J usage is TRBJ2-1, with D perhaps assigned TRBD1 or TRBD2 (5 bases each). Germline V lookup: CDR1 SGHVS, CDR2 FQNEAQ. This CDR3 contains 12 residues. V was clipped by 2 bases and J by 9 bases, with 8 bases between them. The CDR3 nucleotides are TGTGCCAGCAGCTTATGGGACGGTGAGCAGTTCTTC. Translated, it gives CASSLWDGEQFF.

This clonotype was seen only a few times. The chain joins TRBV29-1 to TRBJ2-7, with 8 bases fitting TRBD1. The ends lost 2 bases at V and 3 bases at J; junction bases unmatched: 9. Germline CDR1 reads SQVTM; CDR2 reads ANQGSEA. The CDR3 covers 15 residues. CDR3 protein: CSVEIRGRIFYEQYF. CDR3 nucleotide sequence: TGCAGCGTTGAAATCAGGGGGCGTATATTCTACGAGCAGTACTTC.

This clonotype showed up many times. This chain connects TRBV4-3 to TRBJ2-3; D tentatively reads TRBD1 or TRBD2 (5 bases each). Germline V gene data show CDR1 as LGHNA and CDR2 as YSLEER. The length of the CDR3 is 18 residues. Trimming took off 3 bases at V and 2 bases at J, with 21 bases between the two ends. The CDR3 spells CASSQTGTPIFNTDTQYF. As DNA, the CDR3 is TGCGCCAGCAGCCAGACCGGGACCCCGATCTTCAACACAGATACGCAGTATTTT.

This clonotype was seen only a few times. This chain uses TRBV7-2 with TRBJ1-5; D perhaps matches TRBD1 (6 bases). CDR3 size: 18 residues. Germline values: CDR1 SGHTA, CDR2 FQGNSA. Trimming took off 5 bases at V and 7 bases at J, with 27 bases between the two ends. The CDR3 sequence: CASSPTPFRAGVEQPQHF. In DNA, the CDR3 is TGTGCCAGCAGCCCAACCCCCTTTAGGGCAGGGGTGGAACAGCCCCAGCATTTT.

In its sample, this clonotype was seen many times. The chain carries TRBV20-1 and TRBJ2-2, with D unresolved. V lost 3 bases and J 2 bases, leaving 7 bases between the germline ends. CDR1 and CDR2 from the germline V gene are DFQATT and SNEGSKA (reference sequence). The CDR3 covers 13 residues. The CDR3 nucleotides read TGCAGTGCTAGTTTAGCAAACACCGGGGAGCTGTTTTTT. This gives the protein CSASLANTGELFF.

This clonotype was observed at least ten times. CDR3 coding DNA: TGTGCCTGGAGTGTGTCAGCGTACACAGATACGCAGTATTTT. Its translation is CAWSVSAYTDTQYF. The chain recombines TRBV30 with TRBJ2-3; D remains unclear. Germline loops: CDR1 GTSNPN, CDR2 SVGIG (reference sequence). Trimming pared 0 bases from V and 2 bases from J, leaving 9 bases between. This CDR3 spans 14 amino acids. The full variable domain, with the rest looked up from reference TRBV30 and TRBJ2-3, is SQTIHQWPATLVQPVGSPLSLECTVEGTSNPNLYWYRQAAGRGLQLLFYSVGIGQISSEVPQNLSASRPQDRQFILSSKKLLLSDSGFYLCAWSVSAYTDTQYFGPGTRLTVL.

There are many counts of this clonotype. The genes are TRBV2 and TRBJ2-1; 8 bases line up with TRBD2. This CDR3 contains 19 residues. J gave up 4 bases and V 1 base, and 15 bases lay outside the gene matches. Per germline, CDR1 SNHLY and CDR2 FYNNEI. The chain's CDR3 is CASSEGGRTSGSLYNEQFF. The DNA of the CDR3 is TGTGCCAGCAGTGAAGGGGGCCGCACTAGCGGATCCCTTTACAATGAGCAGTTCTTC. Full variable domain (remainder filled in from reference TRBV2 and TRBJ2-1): EPEVTQTPSHQVTQMGQEVILRCVPISNHLYFYWYRQILGQKVEFLVSFYNNEISEKSEIFDDQFSVERPDGSNFTLKIRSTKLEDSAMYFCASSEGGRTSGSLYNEQFFGPGTRLTVL.

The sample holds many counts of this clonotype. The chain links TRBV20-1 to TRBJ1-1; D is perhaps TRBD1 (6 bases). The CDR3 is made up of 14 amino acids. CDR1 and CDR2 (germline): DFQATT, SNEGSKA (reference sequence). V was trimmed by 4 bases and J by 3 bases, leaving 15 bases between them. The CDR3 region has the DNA TGCAGTGCTACCCAAGGGGGGACGGACACTGAAGCTTTCTTT. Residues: CSATQGGTDTEAFF.

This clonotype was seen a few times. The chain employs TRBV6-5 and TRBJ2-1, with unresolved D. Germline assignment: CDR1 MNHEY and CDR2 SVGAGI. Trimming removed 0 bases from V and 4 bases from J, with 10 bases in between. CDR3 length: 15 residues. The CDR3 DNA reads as TGTGCCAGCAGTTACTCTTGGGTTGGGTACAATGAGCAGTTCTTC. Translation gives CASSYSWVGYNEQFF.

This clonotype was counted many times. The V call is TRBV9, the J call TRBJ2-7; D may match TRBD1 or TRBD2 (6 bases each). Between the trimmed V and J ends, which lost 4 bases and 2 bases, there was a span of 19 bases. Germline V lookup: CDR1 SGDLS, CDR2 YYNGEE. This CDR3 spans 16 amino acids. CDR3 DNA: TGTGCCAGCAGCCCAAGGGGGGAAGATGGCCCCTACGAGCAGTACTTC. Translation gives CASSPRGEDGPYEQYF.

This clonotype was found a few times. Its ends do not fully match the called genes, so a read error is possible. The CDR3 DNA reads as TGTGCCACCAGCAGAGACAGCTTCTCTGGAAACACCACATATTTT. Protein: CATSRDSFSGNTTYF. The chain joins TRBV15 to TRBJ1-3; D remains unclear. Per the germline V gene, CDR1 is LNHNV and CDR2 is YYDKDF (reference sequence). CDR3 length: 15 amino acids.

The DNA for the CDR3 is TGTGCCAGCAGCTCGACCACTAGCGGGAGTCTTACCGGGGAGCTGTTTTTT. Its translation is CASSSTTSGSLTGELFF. V gene TRBV13 combines with J gene TRBJ2-2; 11 bases are a match to TRBD2. The trim removed 4 bases at V and 5 bases at J, leaving 9 bases unmatched. The V gene's germline CDR1 is PRHDT and CDR2 FYEKMQ (reference sequence). CDR3 length equals 17 residues.

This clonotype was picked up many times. In DNA, the CDR3 is TGCAGTGCTAGCGAAACAGATACGCAGTATTTT. It specifies CSASETDTQYF. The gene calls are TRBV20-1 and TRBJ2-3; D remains ambiguous. Trimming took off 3 bases at V and 3 bases at J, with 4 bases between the two ends. There are 11 residues in the CDR3. Germline V lookup: CDR1 DFQATT, CDR2 SNEGSKA (reference sequence).

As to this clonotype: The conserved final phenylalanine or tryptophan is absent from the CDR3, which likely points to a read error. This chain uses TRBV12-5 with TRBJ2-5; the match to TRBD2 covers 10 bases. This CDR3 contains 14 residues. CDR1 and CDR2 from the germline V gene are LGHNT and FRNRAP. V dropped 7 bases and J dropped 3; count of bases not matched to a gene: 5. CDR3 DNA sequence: TGTGCTAGTGCCGAGCGGGAGGGAGAAGAGACCCAGTACCTC. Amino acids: CASAEREGEETQYL.

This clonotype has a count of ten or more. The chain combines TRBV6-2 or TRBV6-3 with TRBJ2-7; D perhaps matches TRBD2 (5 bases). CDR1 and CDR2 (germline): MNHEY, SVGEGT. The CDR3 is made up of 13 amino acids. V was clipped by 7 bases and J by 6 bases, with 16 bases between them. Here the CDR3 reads CASTVVGVAEQYF. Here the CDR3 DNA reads TGTGCCAGCACCGTAGTCGGGGTCGCCGAGCAGTACTTC.

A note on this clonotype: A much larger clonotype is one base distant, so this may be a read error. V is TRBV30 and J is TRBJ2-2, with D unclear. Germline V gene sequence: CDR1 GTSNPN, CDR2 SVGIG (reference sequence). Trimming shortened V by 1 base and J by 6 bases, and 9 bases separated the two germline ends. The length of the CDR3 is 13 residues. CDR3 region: CAWSAMAPGELFF. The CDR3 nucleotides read TGTGCCTGGAGTGCCATGGCTCCCGGGGAGCTGTTTTTT.

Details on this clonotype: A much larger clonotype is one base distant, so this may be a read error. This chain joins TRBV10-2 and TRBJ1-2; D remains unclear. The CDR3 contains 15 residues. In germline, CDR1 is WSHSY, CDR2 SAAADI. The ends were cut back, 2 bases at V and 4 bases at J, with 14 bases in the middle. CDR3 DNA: TGCGCCAGCAGTGAGGGGTCCACTTCATCCTATGGCTACACCTTC. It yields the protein CASSEGSTSSYGYTF.

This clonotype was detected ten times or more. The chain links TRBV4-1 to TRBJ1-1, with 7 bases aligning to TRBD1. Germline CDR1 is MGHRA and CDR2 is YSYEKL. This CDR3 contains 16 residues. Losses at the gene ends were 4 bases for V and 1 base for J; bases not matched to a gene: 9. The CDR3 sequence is CASSPRQGEGNTEAFF. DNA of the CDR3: TGCGCCAGCAGCCCGAGACAGGGCGAAGGGAACACTGAAGCTTTCTTT.